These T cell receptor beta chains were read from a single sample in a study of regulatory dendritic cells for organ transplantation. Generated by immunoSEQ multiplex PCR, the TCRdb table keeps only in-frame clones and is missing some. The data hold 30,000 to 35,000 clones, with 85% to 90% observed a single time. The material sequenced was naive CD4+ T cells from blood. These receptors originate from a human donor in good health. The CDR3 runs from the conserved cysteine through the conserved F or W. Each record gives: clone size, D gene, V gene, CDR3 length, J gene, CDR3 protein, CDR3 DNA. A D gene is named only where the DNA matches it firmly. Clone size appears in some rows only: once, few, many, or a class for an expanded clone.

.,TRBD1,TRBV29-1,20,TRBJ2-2,CSVEEPTHGQGYYRAGELFF,TGCAGCGTTGAAGAACCAACCCACGGACAGGGGTATTATAGGGCCGGGGAGCTGTTTTTT
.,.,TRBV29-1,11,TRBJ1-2,CSVEIGQGYTF,TGCAGCGTTGAGATTGGACAAGGCTACACCTTC
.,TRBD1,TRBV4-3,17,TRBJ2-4,CASSQGTGRWDKNIQYF,TGCGCCAGCAGCCAGGGGACAGGGCGTTGGGATAAAAACATTCAGTACTTC
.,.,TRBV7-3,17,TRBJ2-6,CASSSQGGGSGANVLTF,TGTGCCAGCAGCTCTCAGGGGGGCGGCTCTGGGGCCAACGTCCTGACTTTC
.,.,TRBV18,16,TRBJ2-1,CASSPYGVGSYNEQFF,TGTGCCAGCTCACCATACGGTGTGGGCTCCTACAATGAGCAGTTCTTC
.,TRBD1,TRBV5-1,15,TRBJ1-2,CASSDPIQGANGYTF,TGCGCCAGCAGCGATCCAATCCAGGGGGCGAATGGCTACACCTTC
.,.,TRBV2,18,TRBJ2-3,CASSASLAGGQGTDTQYF,TGTGCCAGCAGTGCGTCCCTAGCGGGGGGACAGGGGACAGATACGCAGTATTTT
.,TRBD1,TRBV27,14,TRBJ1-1,CASRLTGTAFEAFF,TGTGCCAGCCGCCTCACTGGGACAGCCTTTGAAGCTTTCTTT
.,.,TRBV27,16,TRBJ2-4,CASSSWGPGDKNIQYF,TGTGCCAGCAGTTCGTGGGGGCCGGGGGACAAAAACATTCAGTACTTC
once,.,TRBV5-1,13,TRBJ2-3,CACRTGAVDTQYF,TGCGCCTGTCGGACCGGGGCTGTAGATACGCAGTATTTT
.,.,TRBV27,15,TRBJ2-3,CASSLSVQGWDTQYF,TGTGCCAGCAGTTTATCGGTACAGGGATGGGATACGCAGTATTTT
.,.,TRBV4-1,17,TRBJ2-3,CASSQGAARSYTDTQYF,TGCGCCAGCAGCCAAGGGGCGGCTAGAAGTTACACAGATACGCAGTATTTT
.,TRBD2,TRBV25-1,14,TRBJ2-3,CASSEYLAGDTQYF,TGTGCCAGCAGTGAATATTTAGCGGGGGATACGCAGTATTTT
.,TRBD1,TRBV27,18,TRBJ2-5,CASSLSTGKGVIKETQYF,TGTGCCAGCAGTTTATCGACAGGGAAGGGCGTTATCAAAGAGACCCAGTACTTC
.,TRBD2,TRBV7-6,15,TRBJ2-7,CASSRNLMGGNEQYF,TGTGCCAGCAGCCGTAATCTCATGGGGGGGAACGAGCAGTACTTC
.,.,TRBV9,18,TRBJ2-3,CASSEYTRGFWSTDTQYF,TGTGCCAGCAGCGAGTATACACGGGGGTTCTGGAGCACAGATACGCAGTATTTT
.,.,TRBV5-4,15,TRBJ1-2,CASSPPQGRNYGYTF,TGTGCCAGCAGCCCGCCTCAGGGTAGGAACTATGGCTACACCTTC
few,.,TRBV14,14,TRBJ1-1,CASSQGSVNTEAFF,TGTGCCAGCAGCCAGGGTTCGGTGAACACTGAAGCTTTCTTT
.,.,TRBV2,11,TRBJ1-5,CATGSHQPQHF,TGTGCCACCGGCTCCCATCAGCCCCAGCATTTT
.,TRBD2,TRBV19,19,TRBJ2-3,CASSKGSGSAGGPRDTQYF,TGTGCCAGTAGTAAGGGTAGCGGGAGTGCAGGTGGGCCTCGAGATACGCAGTATTTT
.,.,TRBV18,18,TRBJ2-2,CASSPQRYRENISGELFF,TGTGCCAGCTCACCACAACGGTACAGGGAAAACATCTCCGGGGAGCTGTTTTTT
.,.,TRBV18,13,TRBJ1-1,CASSTEVDTEAFF,TGTGCCAGCTCAACCGAGGTAGACACTGAAGCTTTCTTT
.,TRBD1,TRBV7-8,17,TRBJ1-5,CASSPGTGVGGNQPQHF,TGTGCCAGCAGCCCCGGGACAGGGGTTGGTGGCAATCAGCCCCAGCATTTT
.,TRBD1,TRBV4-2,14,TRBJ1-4,CASSPGTGPEKLFF,TGTGCCAGCAGCCCCGGGACAGGCCCCGAAAAACTGTTTTTT
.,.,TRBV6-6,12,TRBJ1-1,CASSYLDREAFF,TGTGCCAGCAGTTACTTAGACAGAGAAGCTTTCTTT
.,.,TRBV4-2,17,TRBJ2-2,CASSSRGVLDNTGELFF,TGTGCCAGCAGCTCCCGAGGGGTCTTGGATAACACCGGGGAGCTGTTTTTT
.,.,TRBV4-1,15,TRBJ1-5,CASSPGRLSNQPQHF,TGCGCCAGCAGCCCGGGACGGCTTAGCAATCAGCCCCAGCATTTT
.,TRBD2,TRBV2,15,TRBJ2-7,CASSEASGRSYEQYF,TGTGCCAGCAGTGAAGCTAGCGGGAGATCGTACGAGCAGTACTTC
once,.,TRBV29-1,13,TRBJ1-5,CSVASNSNQPQHF,TGCAGCGTTGCCAGTAATAGCAATCAGCCCCAGCATTTT
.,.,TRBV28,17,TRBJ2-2,CASSFTIPRGDTGELFF,TGTGCCAGCAGTTTCACAATACCCAGGGGGGACACCGGGGAGCTGTTTTTT
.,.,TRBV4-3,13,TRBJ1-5,CASSQDLNQPQHF,TGCGCCAGCAGCCAAGATCTAAATCAGCCCCAGCATTTT
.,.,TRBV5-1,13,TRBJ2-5,CASSLRYQETQYF,TGCGCCAGCAGCTTGCGATACCAAGAGACCCAGTACTTC
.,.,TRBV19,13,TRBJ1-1,CASSWTTNTEAFF,TGTGCCAGTAGCTGGACGACTAACACTGAAGCTTTCTTT
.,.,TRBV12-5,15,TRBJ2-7,CASGLVGQGPYEQYF,TGTGCTAGTGGTTTGGTGGGCCAGGGGCCCTACGAGCAGTACTTC
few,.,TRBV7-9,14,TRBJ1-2,CASSLSGANYGYTF,TGTGCCAGCAGCTTATCGGGAGCTAACTATGGCTACACCTTC
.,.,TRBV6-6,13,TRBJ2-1,CASSGRSFFEQFF,TGTGCCAGCAGTGGGCGTAGTTTCTTTGAGCAGTTCTTC
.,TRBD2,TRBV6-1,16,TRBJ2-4,CASSEVRRGAKNIQYF,TGTGCCAGCAGTGAGGTTCGGCGGGGGGCCAAAAACATTCAGTACTTC
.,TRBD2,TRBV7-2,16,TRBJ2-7,CASSLQGTSPVHEQYF,TGTGCCAGCAGCTTGCAAGGGACTAGTCCCGTCCACGAGCAGTACTTC
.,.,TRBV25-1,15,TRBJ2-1,CASSDLGRLYNEQFF,TGTGCCAGCAGTGACCTAGGACGTCTCTACAATGAGCAGTTCTTC
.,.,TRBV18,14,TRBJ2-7,CASSPGAVSYEQYF,TGTGCCAGCTCCCCAGGCGCAGTCTCCTACGAGCAGTACTTC
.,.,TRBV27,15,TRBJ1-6,CASSPLLGGSSPLHF,TGTGCCAGCAGTCCGCTTTTGGGGGGGAGCTCACCCCTCCACTTT
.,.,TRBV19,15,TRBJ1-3,CASSIGRGSGNTIYF,TGTGCCAGTAGTATAGGACGAGGGTCTGGAAACACCATATATTTT
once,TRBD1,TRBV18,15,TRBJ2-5,CASSPYQTGGETQYF,TGTGCCAGCTCACCCTATCAAACAGGGGGAGAGACCCAGTACTTC
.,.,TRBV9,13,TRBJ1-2,CASSVGAAHGYTF,TGTGCCAGCAGCGTAGGGGCAGCACATGGCTACACCTTC
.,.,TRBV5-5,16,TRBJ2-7,CASSLAGMEGVYEQYF,TGTGCCAGCAGCTTGGCAGGGATGGAGGGAGTCTACGAGCAGTACTTC
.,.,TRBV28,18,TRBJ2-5,CASSQSPARRGGQETQYF,TGTGCCAGCAGTCAATCCCCCGCTAGACGGGGTGGACAAGAGACCCAGTACTTC
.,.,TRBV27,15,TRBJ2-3,CASSGGQRGIDTQYF,TGTGCCAGCAGTGGGGGCCAAAGGGGGATAGATACGCAGTATTTT
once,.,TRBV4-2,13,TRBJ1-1,CASSQAGRTEAFF,TGTGCCAGCAGCCAAGCAGGGCGCACTGAAGCTTTCTTT
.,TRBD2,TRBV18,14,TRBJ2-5,CASSPLGGTETQYF,TGTGCCAGCTCACCTTTGGGAGGGACGGAGACCCAGTACTTC
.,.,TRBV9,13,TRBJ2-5,CASSYTTGETQYF,TGTGCCAGCAGCTACACGACGGGAGAGACCCAGTACTTC
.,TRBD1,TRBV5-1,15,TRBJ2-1,CASSAGQGFYNEQFF,TGCGCCAGCAGCGCGGGACAGGGATTCTACAATGAGCAGTTCTTC
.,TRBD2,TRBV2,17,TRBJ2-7,CASSDWTSGAVSYEQYF,TGTGCCAGCAGTGATTGGACTAGCGGGGCCGTCTCCTACGAGCAGTACTTC
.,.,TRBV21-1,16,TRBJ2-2,CASSILQGRNTGELFF,TGTGCCAGCAGCATCCTTCAGGGACGGAACACCGGGGAGCTGTTTTTT
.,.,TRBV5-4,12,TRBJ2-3,CASSLRDDTQYF,TGTGCCAGCAGCTTGAGGGACGATACGCAGTATTTT